The 17 T cell receptor beta chains presented below share a single source sample, sequenced in a study of cytomegalovirus exposure and HLA in healthy donors. The PCR used 60 Vbeta and 13 Jbeta primers. Clones were sequenced by immunoSEQ multiplex PCR, and TCRdb holds only the in-frame ones, with some missing. Here the sample spans some 150,000 clones, around 79% being singletons. Source material: PBMCs. Every receptor here comes from a human donor in good health.

The chain is built from TRBV9 and TRBJ2-2; 7 nucleotides match TRBD2. CDR3 length: 19 residues. Germline V gene lookup returns CDR1 SGDLS and CDR2 YYNGEE. V gave up 0 bases and J gave up 6 bases; unmatched junction bases: 17. CDR3 in amino acids: CASSVETGLVSSSAGELFF. CDR3 nucleotides: TGTGCCAGCAGCGTAGAAACAGGACTAGTTTCTTCAAGCGCCGGGGAGCTGTTTTTT. Full variable domain (remainder filled in from reference TRBV9 and TRBJ2-2): DSGVTQTPKHLITATGQRVTLRCSPRSGDLSVYWYQQSLDQGLQFLIQYYNGEERAKGNILERFSAQQFPDLHSELNLSSLELGDSALYFCASSVETGLVSSSAGELFFGEGSRLTVL.

This clone was found a few times. At one end, the junction sequence differs from germline, possibly due to a read error. The V call is TRBV9, the J call TRBJ2-7; D call uncertain. Per germline, CDR1 SGDLS and CDR2 YYNGEE. The CDR3 runs 12 residues. CDR3 bases: TGTGCCAGCAGCGTAGCGGTGGGCCCTCTAACCTTC. Translation gives CASSVAVGPLTF. Full variable domain (rest looked up from reference TRBV9 and TRBJ2-7): DSGVTQTPKHLITATGQRVTLRCSPRSGDLSVYWYQQSLDQGLQFLIQYYNGEERAKGNILERFSAQQFPDLHSELNLSSLELGDSALYFCASSVAVGPLTFGPGTRLTVT.

The V and J genes are TRBV10-3 and TRBJ2-7; 9 nucleotides line up with TRBD2. The CDR3 consists of 15 residues. The V segment lost 0 bases and the J segment 3 bases; nucleotides outside the gene matches: 3. Germline V lookup: CDR1 ENHRY, CDR2 SYGVKD. The CDR3 nucleotides are TGTGCCATCAGTGAGTCGGGTAGCGGGGGCTACGAGCAGTACTTC. It yields the protein CAISESGSGGYEQYF.

This clone occurred a few times. This chain links TRBV10-3 with TRBJ1-4; no clear D. Germline lookup yields CDR1 ENHRY and CDR2 SYGVKD. V was clipped by 3 bases and J by 5 bases, with 10 bases between them. The CDR3 is 14 amino acids. The CDR3 nucleotides read TGTGCCATCAGTGACCTCGGGAAAAATGAAAAACTGTTTTTT. Translation: CAISDLGKNEKLFF.

The sample holds a few counts of this clone. The V gene is TRBV6-5, the J gene TRBJ1-5, with D possibly matching TRBD1 (5 bases). CDR3 length: 13 amino acids. V shed 8 bases and J shed 7 bases, with 15 bases lying between them. CDR1 and CDR2 (germline): MNHEY, SVGAGI. The CDR3 nucleotides are TGTGCCAGCCGGAGGGGTTTTCGACAGCCCCAGCATTTT. Its translation is CASRRGFRQPQHF.

J is TRBJ2-2 and V is TRBV6-6; D is perhaps TRBD2 (7 bases). Germline CDR1 is MNHNY and CDR2 is SVGAGI (reference sequence). Trimming pared 3 bases from V and 6 bases from J, leaving 11 bases between. This CDR3 comprises 14 residues. CDR3: CASSYRGGPGELFF. CDR3 bases: TGTGCCAGCAGTTATAGGGGGGGCCCCGGGGAGCTGTTTTTT.

CDR3 DNA sequence: TGTGCCAGCAGCTTACTCGGGGGTAACACCATATATTTT. Protein sequence: CASSLLGGNTIYF. The gene calls are TRBV7-3 and TRBJ1-3, with D perhaps TRBD1 (5 bases). V gave up 2 bases and J gave up 7 bases, with 9 bases separating them. The germline V gene has CDR1 SGHTA and CDR2 FQGTGA. The CDR3 extends over 13 amino acids.

The chain has TRBV5-1 and TRBJ2-7, with D maybe TRBD2 (6 bases). This CDR3 comprises 14 residues. Trimming pared 0 bases from V and 0 bases from J, leaving 7 bases between. The germline V gene encodes CDR1 SGHRS and CDR2 YFSETQ. The CDR3 loop is CASSLEGLSYEQYF. CDR3 in DNA: TGCGCCAGCAGCTTGGAGGGACTCTCCTACGAGCAGTACTTC.

The gene calls are TRBV30 and TRBJ1-4; D gene ambiguous. This CDR3 spans 13 amino acids. Germline V gives CDR1 GTSNPN, CDR2 SVGIG (reference sequence). Between the trimmed V and J ends, which lost 3 bases and 5 bases, there was a span of 10 bases. CDR3 coding DNA: TGTGCCTGGAGCAAGTCGGGGAATGAAAAACTGTTTTTT. This encodes CAWSKSGNEKLFF.

The CDR3 DNA reads TGTGCCAGCAGCTCGGACAGGAGTTGGCAGTACTTC. Its translation: CASSSDRSWQYF. The rearrangement links TRBV7-2 to TRBJ2-4, with 7 positions matching TRBD1. J gave up 13 bases and V 4 bases, and 7 bases lay outside the gene matches. The CDR3 is made up of 12 amino acids. Looked up from germline, CDR1 is SGHTA and CDR2 is FQGNSA.

For the CDR3, the DNA is TGTGCCAGCAGTTACTCGCAGGGATATGGCTACACCTTC. Translation: CASSYSQGYGYTF. The chain carries TRBV6-5 and TRBJ1-2, with a tentative D call TRBD1 (5 bases). Trimming shortened V by 0 bases and J by 5 bases, and 7 bases separated the two germline ends. The CDR3 covers 13 residues. The germline V gene encodes CDR1 MNHEY and CDR2 SVGAGI.

The rearrangement uses TRBV2 and TRBJ2-1; tentative D call: TRBD1 (6 bases). The CDR3 extends over 15 amino acids. V was clipped by 7 bases and J by 0 bases, with 13 bases between them. CDR1 and CDR2 from the germline V gene are SNHLY and FYNNEI. The CDR3 is CASKPGQSSYNEQFF. The DNA for the CDR3 is TGTGCCAGCAAGCCCGGACAGAGCTCCTACAATGAGCAGTTCTTC.

The chain carries TRBV30 and TRBJ2-3; D perhaps matches TRBD2 (5 bases). V lost 1 base, J lost 3 bases, and 8 bases lay in between. Germline CDR1 and CDR2: GTSNPN and SVGIG (reference sequence). This CDR3 comprises 13 residues. The CDR3 DNA sequence: TGTGCCTGGAGTGCGGAGGCAACAGATACGCAGTATTTT. This codes for CAWSAEATDTQYF.

The chain has TRBV6-4 and TRBJ1-1, with 9 bases identical to TRBD1. V was pared by 4 bases and J by 5 bases, with 14 bases of the junction left unmatched. Germline V gene lookup returns CDR1 MRHNA and CDR2 SNTAGT. This CDR3 spans 17 amino acids. The CDR3 reads CASSAPSSGTGRTEAFF. CDR3 nucleotides: TGTGCCAGCAGTGCCCCCTCCTCCGGGACAGGGCGTACTGAAGCTTTCTTT.

The rearrangement uses TRBV10-3 and TRBJ1-3; weak D call: TRBD1 (6 bases). CDR3 length: 14 amino acids. Trimming pared 6 bases from V and 4 bases from J, leaving 13 bases between. Germline lookup yields CDR1 ENHRY and CDR2 SYGVKD. The CDR3 coding sequence is TGTGCCATCAGACCAGTGGGGGCCGGAAACACCATATATTTT. This codes for CAIRPVGAGNTIYF.

The sample holds a few counts of this clone. This chain links TRBV7-8 with TRBJ2-1; 16 bases agree with TRBD2. J gave up 4 bases and V 0 bases, and 9 bases lay outside the gene matches. The CDR3 covers 20 residues. CDR1 SGHVS and CDR2 FQNEAQ come from the germline V gene. The CDR3 spells CASSLAIGTSGRALYNEQFF. The DNA of the CDR3 is TGTGCCAGCAGCTTAGCGATAGGGACTAGCGGGAGGGCACTTTACAATGAGCAGTTCTTC.

This clone was seen only a few times. V gene TRBV5-4 combines with J gene TRBJ2-1, with a weak D call TRBD2 (5 bases). Trimming left V 0 bases short and J 2 bases short, with 12 bases between. Germline-derived CDR1 and CDR2 are SGHNT and YYREEE (reference sequence). The CDR3 has 16 amino acids. The CDR3 loop is CASSLADSGAYNEQFF. CDR3 nucleotides: TGTGCCAGCAGCTTGGCCGACTCCGGGGCCTACAATGAGCAGTTCTTC.